Described below is a single TCR beta chain sequence and its context. This sample is drawn from a study of T cell changes during pregnancy in multiple sclerosis. The CDR3 spans 13 residues. Germline CDR1 reads SNHLY; CDR2 reads FYNNEI. The trim removed 8 bases at V and 4 bases at J, leaving 3 bases unmatched. The method was immunoSEQ multiplex PCR; TCRdb's version includes in-frame clones alone and lacks a portion of them. This sample has 40,000 to 60,000 clones, with around 95% found just once. The sequence was obtained from a female donor with multiple sclerosis, enrolled in a pregnancy study. Sequencing used CD8+ T cells from peripheral blood mononuclear cells, obtained in the first trimester of pregnancy. The genes are TRBV2 and TRBJ2-1; 9 nucleotides line up with TRBD2. The DNA for the CDR3 is TGTGCCAGCCCGACTAGCGGTTACAATGAGCAGTTCTTC. This codes for CASPTSGYNEQFF.